These T cell receptor beta chains were read from a single sample in a study of vaccination effects on CD4 cells after COVID-19. Generated by immunoSEQ multiplex PCR, the TCRdb table keeps only in-frame clones and is missing some. The sample holds about 27,000 clones, around four fifths seen once. Their target antigens are unknown. Here the sequenced sample was CD4+ T cells from PBMCs cultured with HCoV-NL63 spike peptides, taken after COVID-19 vaccination. These receptors came from a human donor who received a COVID-19 vaccine. Some clones in this sample may be carry-over from other donors' samples. The CDR3 runs from the conserved cysteine through the conserved F or W. Each record gives: J gene, D gene, clone size, V gene, CDR3 DNA, CDR3 protein. The D gene is left open where the match is weak. Size is omitted from some rows. Given values are once, few, many or a class for expanded clones.

J gene: TRBJ1-3; D gene: .; clone size: .; V gene: TRBV7-2; CDR3 DNA: TGTGCCAGCAGCTTAAAGGCTGGAAACACCATATATTTT; CDR3 protein: CASSLKAGNTIYF
J gene: TRBJ2-4; D gene: TRBD2; clone size: .; V gene: TRBV5-4; CDR3 DNA: TGTGCCAGCAGTTCACTAGCGGGGGAAAACATTCAGTACTTC; CDR3 protein: CASSSLAGENIQYF
J gene: TRBJ2-3; D gene: .; clone size: few; V gene: TRBV19; CDR3 DNA: TGTGCCAGTACCGAAGCAGTCACCTCCACAGATACGCAGTATTTT; CDR3 protein: CASTEAVTSTDTQYF
J gene: TRBJ1-1; D gene: .; clone size: .; V gene: TRBV27; CDR3 DNA: TGTGCCAGCAGAGATCGGGGGCGGTACACTGAAGCTTTCTTT; CDR3 protein: CASRDRGRYTEAFF
J gene: TRBJ1-2; D gene: .; clone size: .; V gene: TRBV3-1/TRBV3-2; CDR3 DNA: TGTGCCAGCAGCGAAGAAGTTTCGGGGAGGGGCTACACCTTC; CDR3 protein: CASSEEVSGRGYTF
J gene: TRBJ1-1; D gene: .; clone size: .; V gene: TRBV6-2/TRBV6-3; CDR3 DNA: TGTGCCAGCAGTTACCCTTTCGAAGCTTTCTTT; CDR3 protein: CASSYPFEAFF
J gene: TRBJ1-2; D gene: .; clone size: once; V gene: TRBV5-1; CDR3 DNA: TGCGCCAGCAGCATTGCAATAGGGGTGAACTATGGCTACACCTTC; CDR3 protein: CASSIAIGVNYGYTF
J gene: TRBJ1-1; D gene: .; clone size: .; V gene: TRBV5-1; CDR3 DNA: TGCGCCAGCAGCTTCTCAGGAGCCAACACTGAAGCTTTCTTT; CDR3 protein: CASSFSGANTEAFF
J gene: TRBJ1-5; D gene: .; clone size: .; V gene: TRBV7-9; CDR3 DNA: TGTGCCAGCAGCTTAACAGGGACATCTAATCAGCCCCAGCATTTT; CDR3 protein: CASSLTGTSNQPQHF
J gene: TRBJ2-5; D gene: .; clone size: .; V gene: TRBV11-2; CDR3 DNA: TGTGCCAGCACCATACAACGACAAGAGACCCAGTACTTC; CDR3 protein: CASTIQRQETQYF
J gene: TRBJ1-2; D gene: .; clone size: .; V gene: TRBV25-1; CDR3 DNA: TGTGCCAGAGTAGCGCAGGGGCCTTTCGGTGCTGGCTACACCTTC; CDR3 protein: CARVAQGPFGAGYTF
J gene: TRBJ1-2; D gene: .; clone size: .; V gene: TRBV4-2; CDR3 DNA: TGTGCCAGCCGGGCAGGGCTAGGATGGTATGGCTACACCTTC; CDR3 protein: CASRAGLGWYGYTF
J gene: TRBJ2-3; D gene: .; clone size: .; V gene: TRBV28; CDR3 DNA: TGTGCCAGCAGAACCCCAAGGGGGGCGGGGGATACGCAGTATTTT; CDR3 protein: CASRTPRGAGDTQYF
J gene: TRBJ2-3; D gene: TRBD2; clone size: .; V gene: TRBV19; CDR3 DNA: TGTGCCAGTAGTGCGCAACTAGCGTTAAGCACAGATACGCAGTATTTT; CDR3 protein: CASSAQLALSTDTQYF
J gene: TRBJ2-6; D gene: TRBD1; clone size: .; V gene: TRBV29-1; CDR3 DNA: TGCAGCGTATCCTGGTCAGGGGGCGCTGGGGCCAACGTCCTGACTTTC; CDR3 protein: CSVSWSGGAGANVLTF
J gene: TRBJ1-5; D gene: .; clone size: few; V gene: TRBV5-1; CDR3 DNA: TGCGCCAGCAGCTTGGACAGGGGCAATCAGCCCCAGCATTTT; CDR3 protein: CASSLDRGNQPQHF
J gene: TRBJ1-3; D gene: TRBD1; clone size: .; V gene: TRBV6-4; CDR3 DNA: TGTGCCAGCAGTGCCTCGGGGACAGACCCACGGACCATATATTTT; CDR3 protein: CASSASGTDPRTIYF
J gene: TRBJ1-1; D gene: TRBD1; clone size: .; V gene: TRBV6-5; CDR3 DNA: TGTGCCAGCAGGGACAGGGGCCTGAACACTGAAGCTTTCTTT; CDR3 protein: CASRDRGLNTEAFF
J gene: TRBJ1-4; D gene: TRBD1; clone size: .; V gene: TRBV19; CDR3 DNA: TGTGCCAGTAGTAAAGGGACAGTTAATGAAAAACTGTTTTTT; CDR3 protein: CASSKGTVNEKLFF
J gene: TRBJ2-1; D gene: TRBD2; clone size: .; V gene: TRBV11-3; CDR3 DNA: TGTGCCAGCAGCTTAGGGTCTAGCGGGGGACCCGATGAGCAGTTCTTC; CDR3 protein: CASSLGSSGGPDEQFF
J gene: TRBJ1-6; D gene: .; clone size: once; V gene: TRBV7-2; CDR3 DNA: TGTGCCAGCAGCTTAAAGGCCAGTTTACCCCTCCACTTT; CDR3 protein: CASSLKASLPLHF
J gene: TRBJ1-2; D gene: .; clone size: .; V gene: TRBV5-1; CDR3 DNA: TGCGCCAGCAGCTTGGGGGCAGGCTATGGCTACACCTTC; CDR3 protein: CASSLGAGYGYTF
J gene: TRBJ1-1; D gene: .; clone size: .; V gene: TRBV6-6; CDR3 DNA: TGTGCCAGCAGTTACTCGCGGCAATTAGAAGCTTTCTTT; CDR3 protein: CASSYSRQLEAFF
J gene: TRBJ1-5; D gene: .; clone size: .; V gene: TRBV3-1/TRBV3-2; CDR3 DNA: TGTGCCAGCAGCCCAGACTGGTGGGGCAATCAGCCCCAGCATTTT; CDR3 protein: CASSPDWWGNQPQHF
J gene: TRBJ1-2; D gene: TRBD1; clone size: .; V gene: TRBV6-5; CDR3 DNA: TGTGCCAGCAGAGACAGGGGGCAAGGCTACACCTTC; CDR3 protein: CASRDRGQGYTF
J gene: TRBJ1-4; D gene: .; clone size: .; V gene: TRBV18; CDR3 DNA: TGTGCCAGCTCACCACTCTATCCACCAACTAATGAAAAACTGTTTTTT; CDR3 protein: CASSPLYPPTNEKLFF
J gene: TRBJ1-3; D gene: .; clone size: .; V gene: TRBV11-2; CDR3 DNA: TGTGCCAGCAGCTTTTGGGGCGGGGACACCATATATTTT; CDR3 protein: CASSFWGGDTIYF
J gene: TRBJ2-5; D gene: TRBD2; clone size: .; V gene: TRBV4-1; CDR3 DNA: TGCGCCAGCAGCCGGACTAGCGGGGGGTGGGAGACCCAGTACTTC; CDR3 protein: CASSRTSGGWETQYF